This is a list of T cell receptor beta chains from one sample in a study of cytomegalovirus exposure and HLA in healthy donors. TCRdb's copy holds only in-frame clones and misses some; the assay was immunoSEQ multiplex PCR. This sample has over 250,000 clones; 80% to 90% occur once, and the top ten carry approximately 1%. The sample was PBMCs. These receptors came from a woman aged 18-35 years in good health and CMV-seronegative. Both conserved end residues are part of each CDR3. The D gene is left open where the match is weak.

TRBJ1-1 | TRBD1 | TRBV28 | CASASRDRGKALIMNTEAFF | TGTGCCAGCGCCTCCCGGGACAGGGGAAAGGCCCTTATCATGAACACTGAAGCTTTCTTT
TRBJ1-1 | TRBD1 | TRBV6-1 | CATQTGANTEAFF | TGTGCCACTCAGACAGGGGCGAACACTGAAGCTTTCTTT
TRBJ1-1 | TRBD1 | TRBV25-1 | CASTRRTGGTEAFF | TGTGCCAGCACAAGAAGGACAGGGGGCACTGAAGCTTTCTTT
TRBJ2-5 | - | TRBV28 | CASVPGKEETQYF | TGTGCCAGCGTACCGGGAAAAGAGGAGACCCAGTACTTC
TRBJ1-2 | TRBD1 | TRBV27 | CASSPRDRVNYGYTF | TGTGCCAGCAGTCCCCGGGACAGGGTCAACTATGGCTACACCTTC
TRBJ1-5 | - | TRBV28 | CASSVGPSRQPQHF | TGTGCCAGCAGTGTGGGGCCTTCCCGTCAGCCCCAGCATTTT
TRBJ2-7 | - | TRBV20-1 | CSAKEEGEQYF | TGCAGTGCTAAAGAGGAGGGCGAGCAGTACTTC
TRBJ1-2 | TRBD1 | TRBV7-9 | CASSQTGGGGYTF | TGTGCCAGCAGTCAAACAGGGGGCGGAGGCTACACCTTC
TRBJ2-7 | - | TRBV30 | CAWKSPGIPYEQYF | TGTGCCTGGAAATCCCCGGGGATTCCCTACGAGCAGTACTTC
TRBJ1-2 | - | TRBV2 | CASRQDSYGYTF | TGTGCCAGCAGACAGGATTCCTATGGCTACACCTTC
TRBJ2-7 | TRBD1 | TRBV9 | CASSVWGMDRGGSYEQYF | TGTGCCAGCAGCGTATGGGGAATGGACAGGGGGGGCTCCTACGAGCAGTACTTC
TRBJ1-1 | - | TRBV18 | CASSQREATYTEAFF | TGTGCCAGCTCACAACGGGAGGCGACTTACACTGAAGCTTTCTTT
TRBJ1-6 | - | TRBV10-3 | CAISDGESSYNSPLHF | TGTGCCATCAGTGACGGGGAAAGCTCCTATAATTCACCCCTCCACTTT
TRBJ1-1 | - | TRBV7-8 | CASSFGRGGTEAFF | TGTGCCAGCAGCTTTGGCAGGGGCGGCACTGAAGCTTTCTTT
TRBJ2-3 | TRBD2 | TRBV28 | CASSFTAGGLDTQYF | TGTGCCAGCAGTTTTACGGCGGGGGGGCTAGATACGCAGTATTTT
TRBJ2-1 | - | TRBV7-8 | CASSSLTGTYSYNEQFF | TGTGCCAGCAGCTCATTGACAGGGACTTACTCCTACAATGAGCAGTTCTTC
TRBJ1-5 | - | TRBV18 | CASSMAENQPQHF | TGTGCCAGCTCAATGGCAGAAAATCAGCCCCAGCATTTT
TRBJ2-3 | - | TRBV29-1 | CSVEPEAGTDTQYF | TGCAGCGTTGAGCCGGAGGCGGGCACAGATACGCAGTATTTT
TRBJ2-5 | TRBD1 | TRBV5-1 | CATRTGQLQETQYF | TGCGCCACTCGAACGGGACAGCTCCAAGAGACCCAGTACTTC
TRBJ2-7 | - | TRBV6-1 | CASSDTALVYEQYF | TGTGCCAGCAGTGATACAGCATTGGTCTACGAGCAGTACTTC
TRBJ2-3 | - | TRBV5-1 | CASSLERRSTDTQYF | TGCGCCAGCAGCTTGGAAAGGAGGAGCACAGATACGCAGTATTTT
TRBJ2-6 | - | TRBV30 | CAWITRGSISGANVLTF | TGTGCCTGGATAACGCGGGGTTCAATCTCTGGGGCCAACGTCCTGACTTTC